This is a list of T cell receptor beta chains from one sample in a study of blood T cells in healthy people across ages. TCRdb analysed the 5' RACE reads with MiXCR anew, one entry per CDR3 protein. The sample has approximately 680,000 distinct CDR3 sequences, 32% seen once. Input material: blood. These receptors were obtained from a woman older than 75 in good health. The CDR3 runs from the conserved cysteine through the conserved F or W. Fields, in order: V gene, clone size, D gene, CDR3 length, J gene, CDR3 DNA, CDR3 protein. The D gene is left open where the match is weak. Size values are once, few and many counts, or a class for expanded clones, and some rows have none.

V gene: TRBV5-1; clone size: .; D gene: .; CDR3 length: 14; J gene: TRBJ2-7; CDR3 DNA: TGCGCCAGCAGCTTGGGCGGCGGTACCTACGAGCAGTACTTC; CDR3 protein: CASSLGGGTYEQYF
V gene: TRBV20-1; clone size: many; D gene: .; CDR3 length: 11; J gene: TRBJ2-7; CDR3 DNA: TGCAGTGCAGTGGGGGGCCTCGAGCAGTACTTC; CDR3 protein: CSAVGGLEQYF
V gene: TRBV3-1; clone size: .; D gene: TRBD1; CDR3 length: 14; J gene: TRBJ2-3; CDR3 DNA: TGTGCCGGCAGTCCGGGACAGGGGACAGATACGCAGTGTTTT; CDR3 protein: CAGSPGQGTDTQCF
V gene: TRBV5-1; clone size: many; D gene: .; CDR3 length: 14; J gene: TRBJ2-3; CDR3 DNA: TGCGCCAGCTCCAACGGGGGCATCACAGATACGCAGTATTTT; CDR3 protein: CASSNGGITDTQYF
V gene: TRBV29-1; clone size: many; D gene: TRBD1; CDR3 length: 13; J gene: TRBJ1-2; CDR3 DNA: TGCAGCGTTGAGGGGCAGGGGGAAGTGGGCTACACCTTC; CDR3 protein: CSVEGQGEVGYTF
V gene: TRBV25-1; clone size: many; D gene: .; CDR3 length: 12; J gene: TRBJ2-7; CDR3 DNA: TGTGCCAGCAGTCTGACCAGCTACGAGCAGTACTTC; CDR3 protein: CASSLTSYEQYF
V gene: TRBV27; clone size: .; D gene: .; CDR3 length: 15; J gene: TRBJ2-5; CDR3 DNA: TGTGCCAGCAGTTTAGGGTTGAGGGGTCAAGAGACCCAGTACTTC; CDR3 protein: CASSLGLRGQETQYF
V gene: TRBV20-1; clone size: many; D gene: .; CDR3 length: 15; J gene: TRBJ1-6; CDR3 DNA: TGCAGTGCTAGAGAAGAGCTAGGGGACAATTCACCCCTCCACTTT; CDR3 protein: CSAREELGDNSPLHF
V gene: TRBV5-5; clone size: few; D gene: .; CDR3 length: 15; J gene: TRBJ1-1; CDR3 DNA: TGTGCCAGCAGCTTGATTGAGCTATCGAACACTGAAGCTTTCTTT; CDR3 protein: CASSLIELSNTEAFF
V gene: TRBV20-1; clone size: many; D gene: TRBD1; CDR3 length: 15; J gene: TRBJ1-2; CDR3 DNA: TGCAGTGCTAGAGTACGGGACAGGGGTAACTATGGCTACACCTTC; CDR3 protein: CSARVRDRGNYGYTF
V gene: TRBV3-1; clone size: .; D gene: .; CDR3 length: 12; J gene: TRBJ2-7; CDR3 DNA: TGTGCCAGCAGCCAAGAGTCTCGCGAGCAGTACTTC; CDR3 protein: CASSQESREQYF
V gene: TRBV7-6; clone size: many; D gene: TRBD1; CDR3 length: 15; J gene: TRBJ2-3; CDR3 DNA: TGTGCCAGCAGGCTGGGACAGGGTGGGACAGATACGCAGTATTTT; CDR3 protein: CASRLGQGGTDTQYF
V gene: TRBV27; clone size: .; D gene: TRBD1; CDR3 length: 17; J gene: TRBJ2-1; CDR3 DNA: TGTGCCAGCAGTCAATACGGACAGGGAGAGGGTTACAATGAGCAGTTCTTC; CDR3 protein: CASSQYGQGEGYNEQFF
V gene: TRBV7-9; clone size: few; D gene: .; CDR3 length: 12; J gene: TRBJ2-1; CDR3 DNA: TGTGCCAGCAGCCCCCACTGCGGTGAGCAGTTCTTC; CDR3 protein: CASSPHCGEQFF
V gene: TRBV29-1; clone size: .; D gene: .; CDR3 length: 14; J gene: TRBJ2-1; CDR3 DNA: TGCAGCGTTTTAAGGGGTTATTGGTACAATGAGCAGTTCTTC; CDR3 protein: CSVLRGYWYNEQFF
V gene: TRBV15; clone size: many; D gene: TRBD1; CDR3 length: 14; J gene: TRBJ2-7; CDR3 DNA: TGTGCCACCAGCAGAACAGGGGAATGGGGCGAGCAGTACTTC; CDR3 protein: CATSRTGEWGEQYF
V gene: TRBV11-1; clone size: few; D gene: TRBD2; CDR3 length: 21; J gene: TRBJ2-1; CDR3 DNA: TGTGCCAGCAGCCCCCATAGGGTAGCGGGGGGCCCTATAAGCTCCTACAATGAGCAGTTCTTC; CDR3 protein: CASSPHRVAGGPISSYNEQFF
V gene: TRBV5-1; clone size: few; D gene: .; CDR3 length: 16; J gene: TRBJ1-1; CDR3 DNA: TGCGCCAGCAGCTTGTCGGTTTTGGCCATGAACACTGAAGCTTTCTTT; CDR3 protein: CASSLSVLAMNTEAFF
V gene: TRBV7-3; clone size: .; D gene: TRBD2; CDR3 length: 15; J gene: TRBJ2-7; CDR3 DNA: TGTGCCAGCAGCCCAGCCGGGGGGGAAACCAATGAGCAGTACTTC; CDR3 protein: CASSPAGGETNEQYF
V gene: TRBV6-5; clone size: .; D gene: .; CDR3 length: 16; J gene: TRBJ2-1; CDR3 DNA: TGTGCCAGCAGTTACCGCCACGACGGGCCGACTAATGAGCAGTTCTTC; CDR3 protein: CASSYRHDGPTNEQFF
V gene: TRBV4-1; clone size: .; D gene: .; CDR3 length: 15; J gene: TRBJ1-5; CDR3 DNA: TGCGCCAGCAGCCACGAATTCGCCTACAATCAGCCCCAGCATTTT; CDR3 protein: CASSHEFAYNQPQHF
V gene: TRBV6-2/TRBV6-3; clone size: many; D gene: .; CDR3 length: 16; J gene: TRBJ2-7; CDR3 DNA: TGTGCCAGCAGAACCATTGGGCGAAGTGAAGCATACGAGCAGTACTTC; CDR3 protein: CASRTIGRSEAYEQYF
V gene: TRBV27; clone size: .; D gene: TRBD2; CDR3 length: 16; J gene: TRBJ2-7; CDR3 DNA: TGTGCCAGCAGTTTATCACTAGCGGCAGCCACCTACGAGCAGTACTTC; CDR3 protein: CASSLSLAAATYEQYF